The rows below give T cell receptor beta chains drawn from one sample of a study of neurological immune-mediated disorders. Each CDR3 protein is one row after TCRdb ran MiXCR on the 5' RACE reads. The sample has tens of thousands of distinct CDR3 sequences; roughly 11% are singletons. The source material was PBMCs. Receptors were obtained from a man aged 55 to 70 in good health. The CDR3 runs from the conserved cysteine through the conserved F or W. Each record gives: clone size, J gene, D gene, CDR3 length, V gene, CDR3 protein, CDR3 DNA. The D gene is left open where the match is weak. The size of a clone is reported for some rows only, either as once, few or many, or as a class for expanded clones.

many | TRBJ1-1 | . | 15 | TRBV6-5 | CASRSQRGHSTEAFF | TGTGCCAGCAGATCCCAGCGGGGGCACAGCACTGAAGCTTTCTTT
many | TRBJ2-1 | TRBD2 | 16 | TRBV7-2 | CASSPRLAGGYNEQFF | TGTGCCAGCAGCCCCCGACTAGCGGGGGGTTACAATGAGCAGTTCTTC
many | TRBJ2-3 | TRBD2 | 20 | TRBV4-2 | CASSHPGLAGLPGSTDTQYF | TGTGCCAGCAGCCATCCCGGACTAGCGGGGTTACCAGGGAGCACAGATACGCAGTATTTT
many | TRBJ1-5 | . | 14 | TRBV3-1 | CASSQVPSDQPQHF | TGTGCCAGCAGCCAGGTTCCCTCGGATCAGCCCCAGCATTTT
. | TRBJ2-3 | TRBD1 | 14 | TRBV20-1 | CSAPRDRVTDTQYF | TGCAGTGCTCCCCGGGACAGGGTCACAGATACGCAGTATTTT
many | TRBJ1-3 | . | 15 | TRBV5-6 | CASSADLTSGNTIYF | TGTGCCAGCAGCGCCGACTTAACCTCTGGAAACACCATATATTTT
many | TRBJ2-7 | . | 13 | TRBV6-2/TRBV6-3 | CASSSPGDHEQYF | TGTGCCAGCAGTTCCCCAGGGGACCACGAGCAGTACTTC
many | TRBJ2-3 | TRBD1 | 15 | TRBV9 | CASHTTGIFTDTQYF | TGTGCCAGCCACACGACAGGGATTTTCACAGATACGCAGTATTTT
many | TRBJ1-6 | . | 14 | TRBV6-5 | CASSYGVRNSPLHF | TGTGCCAGCAGTTACGGGGTACGGAATTCACCCCTCCACTTT
many | TRBJ1-4 | . | 14 | TRBV4-3 | CASSQGGRDEKLFF | TGCGCCAGCAGCCAAGGGGGCCGGGATGAAAAACTGTTTTTT
many | TRBJ2-1 | TRBD1 | 13 | TRBV3-1 | CASTQTGRNEQFF | TGTGCCAGCACCCAGACAGGGCGAAATGAGCAGTTCTTC
many | TRBJ2-2 | TRBD2 | 16 | TRBV9 | CASSGAGGYGTGELFF | TGTGCCAGCAGCGGAGCGGGGGGCTATGGCACCGGGGAGCTGTTTTTT
many | TRBJ2-5 | . | 15 | TRBV6-5 | CASSSEGDYQETQYF | TGTGCCAGCAGCTCCGAGGGGGACTACCAAGAGACCCAGTACTTC
many | TRBJ2-7 | . | 15 | TRBV5-1 | CASYTSTGGGSEQYF | TGCGCCAGCTACACTTCGACAGGTGGGGGTTCCGAGCAGTACTTC
many | TRBJ1-2 | . | 10 | TRBV20-1 | CSAGEYGYTF | TGCAGTGCTGGCGAGTATGGCTACACCTTC
many | TRBJ2-2 | . | 12 | TRBV6-6 | CASSTGTGELFF | TGTGCCAGCAGTACTGGAACCGGGGAGCTGTTTTTT
many | TRBJ1-5 | . | 10 | TRBV27 | CANPNQPQHF | TGTGCCAACCCGAATCAGCCCCAGCATTTT
many | TRBJ1-1 | TRBD1 | 12 | TRBV20-1 | CRTGGGDTEAFF | TGCAGGACAGGGGGCGGCGACACTGAAGCTTTCTTT
many | TRBJ2-5 | . | 12 | TRBV7-9 | CASSPGKETQYF | TGTGCCAGCAGCCCTGGGAAAGAGACCCAGTACTTC
many | TRBJ1-4 | TRBD1 | 16 | TRBV5-5 | CASSAGTGAGNEKLFF | TGTGCCAGCAGCGCCGGGACAGGGGCAGGGAATGAAAAACTGTTTTTT
many | TRBJ2-2 | . | 12 | TRBV20-1 | CSARNTPGELFF | TGCAGCGCTAGAAACACACCCGGGGAGCTGTTTTTT
many | TRBJ2-7 | TRBD2 | 14 | TRBV3-1 | CASSRTSGTYEQYF | TGTGCCAGCAGCCGGACTAGCGGTACCTACGAGCAGTACTTC
once | TRBJ1-2 | . | 13 | TRBV20-1 | CSAPSTDNYGYTF | TGCAGTGCTCCCTCGACAGATAACTATGGCTACACCTTC
few | TRBJ1-4 | TRBD1 | 14 | TRBV28 | CASNVQGDREKLFF | TGTGCCAGCAACGTGCAGGGGGACCGAGAAAAACTGTTTTTT
many | TRBJ1-5 | . | 15 | TRBV5-5 | CASSFDTYGGQPQHF | TGTGCCAGCAGCTTCGATACCTACGGCGGTCAGCCCCAGCATTTT
many | TRBJ2-4 | . | 11 | TRBV12-3/TRBV12-4 | CASSRQNIQYF | TGTGCCAGCAGCCGTCAAAACATTCAGTACTTC
many | TRBJ2-1 | TRBD1 | 15 | TRBV5-1 | CASSLDRDIRNEQFF | TGCGCCAGCAGCTTAGACAGGGATATTAGGAATGAGCAGTTCTTC
once | TRBJ2-1 | TRBD2 | 16 | TRBV5-1 | CASSISGGMSYNEQFF | TGCGCCAGCAGCATTAGCGGGGGAATGAGCTACAATGAGCAGTTCTTC
. | TRBJ1-5 | . | 14 | TRBV18 | CASSPETWAQPQHF | TGTGCCAGCTCACCTGAGACATGGGCCCAGCCCCAGCATTTT
many | TRBJ1-1 | . | 13 | TRBV20-1 | CSARDSSSTEAFF | TGCAGTGCTAGAGATAGCAGCTCCACTGAAGCTTTCTTT
many | TRBJ1-5 | . | 12 | TRBV28 | CASSLRFQPQHF | TGTGCCAGCAGTTTACGGTTCCAGCCCCAGCATTTT
many | TRBJ2-5 | TRBD2 | 14 | TRBV20-1 | CSARTSGLQETQYF | TGCAGTGCGCGGACTAGCGGCCTTCAAGAGACCCAGTACTTC
. | TRBJ2-2 | . | 14 | TRBV20-1 | CSASPPRGTGELFF | TGCAGTGCTAGTCCGCCTCGGGGTACCGGGGAGCTGTTTTTT
many | TRBJ2-7 | . | 13 | TRBV13 | CASSLGDQGEQYF | TGTGCCAGCAGCTTGGGCGACCAAGGGGAGCAGTACTTC
many | TRBJ1-1 | . | 12 | TRBV12-3/TRBV12-4 | CASSPGGTEAFF | TGTGCCAGCAGTCCAGGAGGGACAGAAGCTTTCTTT
. | TRBJ2-1 | TRBD1 | 14 | TRBV7-9 | CASSLVNRGNEQFF | TGTGCCAGCAGCTTAGTTAACAGGGGCAATGAGCAGTTCTTC
many | TRBJ1-6 | . | 15 | TRBV7-9 | CASSQATTYNSPLHF | TGTGCCAGCAGCCAAGCAACCACTTATAATTCACCCCTCCACTTT
many | TRBJ2-2 | TRBD1 | 15 | TRBV3-1 | CASGRGQGYTGELFF | TGTGCCAGCGGCAGGGGACAGGGGTACACCGGGGAGCTGTTTTTT
many | TRBJ1-5 | . | 13 | TRBV7-6 | CASSLFGDQPQHF | TGTGCCAGCAGCCTCTTCGGGGATCAGCCCCAGCATTTT
many | TRBJ1-2 | . | 14 | TRBV7-2 | CASSFRGGNYGYTF | TGTGCCAGCAGCTTCCGTGGGGGAAACTATGGCTACACCTTC
many | TRBJ2-5 | . | 14 | TRBV7-6 | CASSSGGNQETQYF | TGTGCCAGCAGCTCCGGAGGGAACCAAGAGACCCAGTACTTC
many | TRBJ1-6 | . | 14 | TRBV14 | CASSQVKGHSPLHF | TGTGCCAGCAGCCAAGTAAAGGGACATTCACCCCTCCACTTT